This T cell receptor beta chain is from a study of blood T cell repertoires in COVID-19. Study overall: The samples span acute and convalescent COVID-19 from the United States, Italy and Spain.

CDR3 length: 15 amino acids. Germline CDR1 reads LGHNA; CDR2 reads YSLEER. The ends lost 4 bases at V and 1 base at J; junction bases unmatched: 2. In the source study's methods: From reference gene primer amplification, estimates of nucleated cell counts were derived. Some clones are missing from TCRdb's copy, which holds only in-frame ones; the method was immunoSEQ multiplex PCR. V, J and clone size derive from that table, while D and trimming were established from the DNA sequence. The sample has under 110,000 clones, 91% seen once; the top ten hold roughly a sixth. Material: peripheral blood. The chain employs TRBV4-3 and TRBJ2-3, with 10 positions matching TRBD2. This clonotype was obtained from a man aged 45-65 years with acute or convalescent COVID-19. The CDR3 DNA reads as TGCGCCAGCAGCCCTACTAGCGGGGGCACAGATACGCAGTATTTT. Its protein is CASSPTSGGTDTQYF.